The 8 T cell receptor beta chains below come from one sample, sequenced in a study of blood T cells in healthy people across ages. The authors ran a second PCR of about 6 to 11 cycles using a sample-barcoded 5' primer and a J-beta primer mix. From the 5' RACE reads, TCRdb called clonotypes with MiXCR, one entry per CDR3 protein. The sample consists of fewer than 900,000 distinct CDR3 sequences, about 34% of them appearing once. The sample taken for sequencing was blood. These TCRs come from a man between 18 and 29 years old in good health.

At least ten counts were recorded for this clonotype. The chain has TRBV4-3 and TRBJ1-4, with D perhaps matching TRBD1 (5 bases). V gave up 0 bases and J gave up 6 bases, with 17 bases separating them. CDR1 is LGHNA, CDR2 YSLEER, per germline. CDR3 size: 17 residues. CDR3 protein: CASSQDLMGQGYEKLFF. The CDR3 DNA reads as TGCGCCAGCAGCCAAGATCTCATGGGGCAGGGTTATGAAAAACTGTTTTTT.

In its sample, this clonotype was seen many times. The chain employs TRBV4-3 and TRBJ2-5; a weak D match, TRBD2 (5 bases). This CDR3 comprises 17 residues. V shed 0 bases and J shed 0 bases, with 14 bases lying between them. CDR1 is LGHNA and CDR2 is YSLEER in the germline V gene. Written as DNA, the CDR3 is TGCGCCAGCAGCCAAGATTTGGACTCTTGGTACCAAGAGACCCAGTACTTC. This sequence encodes CASSQDLDSWYQETQYF.

This clonotype was seen more than once but under ten times. This sequence joins TRBV29-1 and TRBJ1-1, with D hard to call. V was shortened by 7 bases and J by 1 base, with 7 bases between the two germline ends. CDR3 length equals 11 residues. Germline V gives CDR1 SQVTM, CDR2 ANQGSEA. The CDR3 is CSAPGNTEAFF. In DNA form, the CDR3 reads TGCAGCGCCCCAGGGAACACTGAAGCTTTCTTT. The complete variable domain, with remaining parts taken from reference TRBV29-1 and TRBJ1-1, reads SAVISQKPSRDICQRGTSLTIQCQVDSQVTMMFWYRQQPGQSLTLIATANQGSEATYESGFVIDKFPISRPNLTFSTLTVSNMSPEDSSIYLCSAPGNTEAFFGQGTRLTVV.

This chain joins TRBV27 and TRBJ1-1, with D possibly TRBD1 on 5 matching bases. This CDR3 comprises 14 residues. The germline gives CDR1 MNHEY, CDR2 SMNVEV (reference sequence). Trimming shortened V by 2 bases and J by 8 bases, and 15 bases separated the two germline ends. Here the CDR3 reads CASSLERTGTEAFF. In DNA, the CDR3 is TGTGCCAGCAGTTTAGAACGTACCGGGACCGAAGCTTTCTTT.

The rearrangement joins TRBV7-2 to TRBJ2-7, with TRBD1 identical over 10 bases. Per germline, CDR1 SGHTA and CDR2 FQGNSA. This CDR3 has 16 residues. The V and J ends lost 5 bases and 7 bases, in that order; junction bases with no gene match: 14. This CDR3 reads CASSTRQGAAYGEQYF. As DNA, the CDR3 is TGTGCCAGCAGCACGCGACAGGGGGCGGCGTATGGTGAGCAGTACTTC.

This clonotype was seen more than once but under ten times. V is TRBV2 and J is TRBJ2-1, with TRBD1 as a possible D gene (8 bases). Germline V lookup: CDR1 SNHLY, CDR2 FYNNEI. This CDR3 region has 16 residues. V lost 8 bases and J 3 bases, leaving 20 bases between the germline ends. CDR3 in amino acids: CASGRGQAGFYNEQFF. CDR3 DNA: TGTGCCAGCGGCAGGGGGCAAGCGGGGTTCTACAATGAGCAGTTCTTC.

As concerns this clonotype: This may arise from a read error, as a much more abundant clone is one base away. The chain uses TRBV4-3 and TRBJ2-5, with D perhaps matching TRBD2 (6 bases). Germline CDR1 LGHNA, CDR2 YSLEER. V was pared by 4 bases and J by 11 bases, with 17 bases between. The length of the CDR3 is 13 residues. Written as DNA, the CDR3 is TGCGCCAGCAGCCCCGGGACTTTCAATGAGCAGTACTTC. Translated, it gives CASSPGTFNEQYF.

The chain uses TRBV3-1 and TRBJ1-1, with 7 bases lining up with TRBD1. This CDR3 is built from 16 residues. Germline V gene data show CDR1 as LGHDT and CDR2 as YNNKEL (reference sequence). J gave up 5 bases and V 4 bases, and 13 bases lay outside the gene matches. The CDR3 DNA sequence: TGTGCCAGCAGCCCACCTGGGAGACAGGGACAGACTGAAGCTTTCTTT. Translated, it gives CASSPPGRQGQTEAFF.